This TCR beta chain is from a study of blood T cell repertoires in COVID-19. Study-level background: Sources were T cells, B-cell-depleted T cells, or PBMCs; the material itself was cDNA or gDNA.

Authors' processing steps: Estimation of nucleated cell counts relied on the amplification of reference gene primers. The table came from immunoSEQ multiplex PCR; TCRdb's copy has only in-frame clones and leaves some out. The V and J calls and clone size were taken over from that table, and D and trimming were inferred from the DNA. Among 110,000 to 150,000 clones listed, roughly 80% were seen once. Germline V gives CDR1 LGHDT, CDR2 YNNKEL (reference sequence). There are 12 residues in the CDR3. The ends were cut back, 3 bases at V and 8 bases at J, with 8 bases in the middle. The chain carries TRBV3-1 (or the pseudogene TRBV3-2) and TRBJ1-3; no reliable D call. Sequencing used PBMCs or T cells enriched from blood (not recorded which). This receptor was obtained from a woman in her forties or fifties who had recovered from COVID-19. CDR3 protein: CASSQGRDTIYF. CDR3 bases: TGTGCCAGCAGCCAGGGGAGAGACACCATATATTTT.